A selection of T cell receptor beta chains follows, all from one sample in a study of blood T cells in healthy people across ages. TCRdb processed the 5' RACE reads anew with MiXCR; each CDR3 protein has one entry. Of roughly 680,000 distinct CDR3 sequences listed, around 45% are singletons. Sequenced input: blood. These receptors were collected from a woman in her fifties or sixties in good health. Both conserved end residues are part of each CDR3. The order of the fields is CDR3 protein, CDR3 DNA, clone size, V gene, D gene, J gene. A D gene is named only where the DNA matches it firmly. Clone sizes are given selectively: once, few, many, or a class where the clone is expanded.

CDR3: CASSPLTASGANVLTF
DNA: TGTGCCAGCAGTCCCCTTACTGCCTCTGGGGCCAACGTCCTGACTTTC
size: few
V: TRBV28
D: -
J: TRBJ2-6

CDR3: CASSPGTRTLNYGYTF
DNA: TGTGCCAGCAGTCCCGGGACAAGGACTCTTAACTATGGCTACACCTTC
size: once
V: TRBV27
D: -
J: TRBJ1-2

CDR3: CSARGGFWSYEQYF
DNA: TGCAGTGCTAGGGGGGGATTTTGGTCCTACGAGCAGTACTTC
size: -
V: TRBV20-1
D: -
J: TRBJ2-7

CDR3: CASSYTRQGAYEQYF
DNA: TGTGCCAGCAGTTACACAAGACAGGGAGCCTACGAGCAGTACTTC
size: -
V: TRBV6-5
D: TRBD1
J: TRBJ2-7

CDR3: CSVLKGGTGVEKLFF
DNA: TGCAGCGTTCTAAAGGGGGGGACAGGGGTTGAAAAACTGTTTTTT
size: few
V: TRBV29-1
D: TRBD1
J: TRBJ1-4

CDR3: CASRRTANTEAFF
DNA: TGTGCCAGCAGGCGGACAGCGAACACTGAAGCTTTCTTT
size: few
V: TRBV6-1
D: -
J: TRBJ1-1

CDR3: CASSLSRGDYGYTF
DNA: TGTGCCAGCAGCTTAAGTCGGGGGGACTATGGCTACACCTTC
size: few
V: TRBV11-2
D: -
J: TRBJ1-2

CDR3: CASSEGTSGRASFF
DNA: TGTGCCAGCAGTGAAGGGACTAGCGGGAGGGCCTCGTTCTTC
size: -
V: TRBV6-1
D: TRBD2
J: TRBJ2-1

CDR3: CATSDSPGSSNQPQHF
DNA: TGTGCCACCAGTGATTCCCCGGGAAGTAGCAATCAGCCCCAGCATTTT
size: -
V: TRBV24-1
D: -
J: TRBJ1-5

CDR3: CASSLGGQGQRGNEQFF
DNA: TGTGCCAGCAGCTTAGGGGGACAGGGCCAAAGGGGCAATGAGCAGTTCTTC
size: -
V: TRBV7-9
D: TRBD1
J: TRBJ2-1

CDR3: CSALRRSYEQYF
DNA: TGCAGTGCCTTAAGAAGGTCCTACGAGCAGTACTTC
size: -
V: TRBV20-1
D: -
J: TRBJ2-7

CDR3: CASSYPGQAYNEQFF
DNA: TGTGCCAGCAGTTACCCGGGACAGGCCTACAATGAGCAGTTCTTC
size: -
V: TRBV6-2/TRBV6-3
D: TRBD1
J: TRBJ2-1

CDR3: CASSSLPGGTGGSYEQYF
DNA: TGTGCCAGCAGCTCTCTACCTGGGGGGACAGGGGGATCCTACGAGCAGTACTTC
size: -
V: TRBV28
D: TRBD1
J: TRBJ2-7

CDR3: CASSPGELSEKLFF
DNA: TGCGCCAGCAGCCCCGGGGAGCTAAGTGAAAAACTGTTTTTT
size: few
V: TRBV4-1
D: -
J: TRBJ1-4

CDR3: CASTTPGHNQPQHF
DNA: TGTGCCAGCACAACCCCCGGGCACAATCAGCCCCAGCATTTT
size: -
V: TRBV28
D: -
J: TRBJ1-5

CDR3: CATSRTPGAGDEKLFF
DNA: TGTGCCACCAGCAGGACTCCGGGAGCGGGAGATGAAAAACTGTTTTTT
size: -
V: TRBV15
D: -
J: TRBJ1-4

CDR3: CSANHLTGDTEAFF
DNA: TGCAGTGCCAACCATTTGACAGGCGACACTGAAGCTTTCTTT
size: once
V: TRBV20-1
D: -
J: TRBJ1-1

CDR3: CASSFGPTDYEQYF
DNA: TGTGCCAGCAGCTTTGGCCCGACCGACTACGAGCAGTACTTC
size: many
V: TRBV7-2
D: -
J: TRBJ2-7

CDR3: CASSSRDRLNGEQFF
DNA: TGTGCCAGCAGTTCCCGAGACAGGTTGAACGGTGAGCAGTTCTTC
size: -
V: TRBV12-3/TRBV12-4
D: -
J: TRBJ2-1

CDR3: CASSHNSPLYNEQFF
DNA: TGTGCCAGCAGCCACAACTCCCCCCTTTACAATGAGCAGTTCTTC
size: -
V: TRBV27
D: -
J: TRBJ2-1

CDR3: CASSLGLASYNEQFF
DNA: TGCGCCAGCAGCTTAGGACTAGCGTCCTACAATGAGCAGTTCTTC
size: many
V: TRBV5-1
D: TRBD2
J: TRBJ2-1

CDR3: CAISDQYGYTF
DNA: TGTGCCATCAGTGACCAATATGGCTACACCTTC
size: few
V: TRBV10-3
D: -
J: TRBJ1-2

CDR3: CASTEGSGEIQYF
DNA: TGTGCCAGCACCGAAGGGTCCGGGGAGATTCAGTACTTC
size: few
V: TRBV18
D: -
J: TRBJ2-4

CDR3: CASSSGTSGMTDTQYF
DNA: TGCGCCAGCAGTTCCGGGACTAGCGGGATGACAGATACGCAGTATTTT
size: -
V: TRBV5-1
D: TRBD2
J: TRBJ2-3

CDR3: CASSQRAGGNQPQHF
DNA: TGTGCCAGCAGCCAGAGGGCGGGGGGCAATCAGCCCCAGCATTTT
size: -
V: TRBV5-5
D: -
J: TRBJ1-5

CDR3: CAIKRDLSYEQYF
DNA: TGTGCCATCAAGAGGGACCTCTCCTACGAGCAGTACTTC
size: few
V: TRBV10-3
D: -
J: TRBJ2-7

CDR3: CASSPSGRALSSTDTQYF
DNA: TGCGCCAGCAGCCCTAGCGGGAGGGCCCTTTCGAGCACAGATACGCAGTATTTT
size: -
V: TRBV5-1
D: TRBD2
J: TRBJ2-3

CDR3: CSAPEHITDTQYF
DNA: TGCAGTGCCCCCGAACATATCACAGATACGCAGTATTTT
size: -
V: TRBV20-1
D: -
J: TRBJ2-3

CDR3: CASSLPTGRNTEAFF
DNA: TGTGCCAGCAGTCTCCCGACAGGCCGGAACACTGAAGCTTTCTTT
size: -
V: TRBV28
D: -
J: TRBJ1-1

CDR3: CASSWGGVEEQYF
DNA: TGCGCCAGCAGCTGGGGCGGGGTAGAGGAGCAGTACTTC
size: few
V: TRBV5-1
D: -
J: TRBJ2-7

CDR3: CATSSRTLNNEKLFF
DNA: TGTGCCACCAGCAGCCGGACACTAAATAATGAAAAACTGTTTTTT
size: few
V: TRBV15
D: -
J: TRBJ1-4

CDR3: CTSRRICRGRYNEQFF
DNA: TGTACCAGCCGGCGCATATGCAGGGGTAGGTACAATGAGCAGTTCTTC
size: -
V: TRBV21-1
D: -
J: TRBJ2-1

CDR3: CASSSPRAGGHEQFF
DNA: TGTGCCAGCAGCTCCCCCAGAGCGGGAGGGCATGAGCAGTTCTTC
size: -
V: TRBV7-4
D: TRBD2
J: TRBJ2-1

CDR3: CASSLDWTEQYF
DNA: TGTGCCAGCAGCTTAGATTGGACAGAGCAGTACTTC
size: -
V: TRBV7-2
D: -
J: TRBJ2-5

CDR3: CSAPGKYEQYF
DNA: TGCAGTGCCCCGGGGAAGTACGAGCAGTACTTC
size: few
V: TRBV20-1
D: -
J: TRBJ2-7

CDR3: CASTLLAANTGELFF
DNA: TGTGCCAGCACATTACTAGCAGCCAACACCGGGGAGCTGTTTTTT
size: -
V: TRBV2
D: -
J: TRBJ2-2

CDR3: CATPGLSSDTQYF
DNA: TGTGCCACCCCTGGGCTATCCTCAGATACGCAGTATTTT
size: -
V: TRBV7-9
D: -
J: TRBJ2-3

CDR3: CSAIRDSGNEQYF
DNA: TGCAGTGCTATCCGGGACAGTGGCAACGAGCAGTACTTC
size: -
V: TRBV20-1
D: TRBD1
J: TRBJ2-7

CDR3: CAWSRTTYEQYF
DNA: TGTGCCTGGAGTAGGACGACCTACGAGCAGTACTTC
size: -
V: TRBV30
D: -
J: TRBJ2-7

CDR3: CASSSGGQAGTEAFF
DNA: TGCGCCAGCAGCTCGGGGGGACAGGCGGGGACTGAAGCTTTCTTT
size: -
V: TRBV5-1
D: TRBD1
J: TRBJ1-1

CDR3: CAWSVEGDTEAFF
DNA: TGTGCCTGGAGTGTAGAGGGGGACACTGAAGCTTTCTTT
size: -
V: TRBV30
D: -
J: TRBJ1-1